This T cell receptor (beta chain) is drawn from a study of T cell repertoires in cytomegalovirus infection. On the study more broadly: Indicated by public TCR beta signatures were CMV infection and matching HLA type.

About this clonotype: Its cognate antigen is unknown.

One entry per CDR3 protein results from TCRdb running MiXCR on the reads. This table holds about 570,000 distinct CDR3 sequences, around 40% found once. Study results and limitations: Ex vivo responses were dominated by HLA-C-restricted CMV-specific TCR beta clonotypes. Using cumulative public TCR beta family frequency, the authors identified those who carried CMV together with the relevant HLA.

This TCR derives from a human donor in good health (CMV status not recorded). Some clones in this sample may be carry-over from other donors' samples. The sequenced sample was cultured PBMCs, obtained from culture after CMV antigen stimulation.

CDR3 bases: TGTGCCAGCAGCTCCCCCGGTTCGAGACGCGAAGCTTTCTTT. This gives the protein CASSSPGSRREAFF. The V call is TRBV7-9, the J call TRBJ1-1; D unclear. The length of the CDR3 is 14 residues. V gave up 4 bases and J gave up 8 bases, with 17 bases separating them. CDR1 and CDR2 (germline): SEHNR, FQNEAQ (reference sequence).